This T cell receptor beta chain derives from a study of T cell responses to AZD1222 COVID-19 vaccine. The study, taken as a whole, reports: In a largely white British group with more females than males, clonal diversity was possibly underestimated.

On this clone: Its specificity is unknown.

Method: immunoSEQ multiplex PCR; TCRdb's copy keeps in-frame clones and lacks some. The sample has approximately 150,000 clones; around 95% are singletons. The source material was peripheral blood, sampled on day 0 of AZD1222 vaccination. This sequence originates from an adult in good health.

CDR3 sequence: CASSPTGAVYEKLFF. For the CDR3, the DNA is TGTGCCAGCAGCCCCACAGGGGCTGTATACGAAAAACTGTTTTTT. The V call is TRBV9, the J call TRBJ1-4; TRBD1 agrees at 7 bases. Germline CDR1 SGDLS, CDR2 YYNGEE. The CDR3 totals 15 residues. J gave up 8 bases and V 4 bases, and 11 bases lay outside the gene matches.